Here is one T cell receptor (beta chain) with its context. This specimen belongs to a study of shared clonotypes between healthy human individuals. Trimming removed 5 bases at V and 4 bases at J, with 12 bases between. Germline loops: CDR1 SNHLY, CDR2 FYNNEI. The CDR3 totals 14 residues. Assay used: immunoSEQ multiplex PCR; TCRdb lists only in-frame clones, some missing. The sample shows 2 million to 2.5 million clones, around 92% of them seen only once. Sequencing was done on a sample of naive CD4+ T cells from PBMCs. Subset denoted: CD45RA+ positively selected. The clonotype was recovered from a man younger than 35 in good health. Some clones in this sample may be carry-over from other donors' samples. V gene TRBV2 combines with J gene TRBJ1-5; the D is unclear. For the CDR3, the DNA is TGTGCCAGCAGTTTGACACACGGTAATCAGCCCCAGCATTTT. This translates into CASSLTHGNQPQHF.